Listed below are T cell receptor beta chains from one sample, sequenced in a study of cytomegalovirus exposure and HLA in healthy donors. Some clones are missing from TCRdb's copy, which holds only in-frame ones; the method was immunoSEQ multiplex PCR. The sample gives 55,000 to 70,000 clones, around 89% of which show up once; 1.7% is in the top ten. The sequenced material came from PBMCs. The receptors were sampled from a woman in her late teens or twenties in good health and CMV-seronegative. The CDR3 runs from the conserved cysteine through the conserved F or W. The D gene is left open where the match is weak.

TGTGCCAGTACCTTGGGGGCTAAGAACATTCAGTACTTC | CASTLGAKNIQYF | TRBJ2-4 | TRBV19 | 13 | -
TGTGCCAGCAGCCAAGATCTCTCAGGTGTAGATACGCAGTATTTT | CASSQDLSGVDTQYF | TRBJ2-3 | TRBV4-2 | 15 | -
TGTGCCAGTAGTAGCGGGGGAGGCCCCGGCTATGGCTACACCTTC | CASSSGGGPGYGYTF | TRBJ1-2 | TRBV19 | 15 | -
TGTGCCAGCAGCTTGGATAGGAGCTCCTACGAGCAGTACTTC | CASSLDRSSYEQYF | TRBJ2-7 | TRBV7-2 | 14 | -
TGTGCCAGCAGTCGACTAGCGGGGAAGACAGATACGCAGTATTTT | CASSRLAGKTDTQYF | TRBJ2-3 | TRBV27 | 15 | TRBD2
TGTGCCAGCAGCTACCATGGGCAGGGGAATAATTCACCCCTCCACTTT | CASSYHGQGNNSPLHF | TRBJ1-6 | TRBV11-2 | 16 | -
TGTGCCAGCAGTCCCCCCGGGGGGCGAAATCAGCCCCAGCATTTT | CASSPPGGRNQPQHF | TRBJ1-5 | TRBV28 | 15 | -
TGTGCCAGCAGCCTGACTGCGAGTACTGAAGCTTTCTTT | CASSLTASTEAFF | TRBJ1-1 | TRBV6-1 | 13 | -
TGTGCCAGTACCACGGGACAGGGCATGAACACTGAAGCTTTCTTT | CASTTGQGMNTEAFF | TRBJ1-1 | TRBV19 | 15 | TRBD1
TGTGCCATCAGGACTAGCGTAAACAATGAGCAGTTCTTC | CAIRTSVNNEQFF | TRBJ2-1 | TRBV10-3 | 13 | TRBD2
TGTGCCAGCAGCCCCCAGGCTAGACAGAGTAACTATGGCTACACCTTC | CASSPQARQSNYGYTF | TRBJ1-2 | TRBV21-1 | 16 | -
TGTGCCAGCAGTAGGCTCGGGGGGACCTACGAGCAGTACTTC | CASSRLGGTYEQYF | TRBJ2-7 | TRBV7-2 | 14 | TRBD2
TGTGCCAGCAGAGGGACTAGCTGGTATGGCAATGAGCAGTTCTTC | CASRGTSWYGNEQFF | TRBJ2-1 | TRBV2 | 15 | TRBD2
TGTGCCAGCAGTGAGCGGCTCAGCTCTGGAAACACCATATATTTT | CASSERLSSGNTIYF | TRBJ1-3 | TRBV6-1 | 15 | -
TGTGCCAGCAGTGAAGGGTGGGCAGGTGGTTCTGGGGCCAACGTCCTGACTTTC | CASSEGWAGGSGANVLTF | TRBJ2-6 | TRBV6-1 | 18 | -
TGTGCCAGCAGCCAAAGTGGGCCTCCCTCCTACGAGCAGTACTTC | CASSQSGPPSYEQYF | TRBJ2-7 | TRBV7-9 | 15 | -